The text below deals with one T cell receptor beta chain. Germline V gene lookup returns CDR1 LGHDT and CDR2 YNNKEL (reference sequence). The CDR3 contains 16 residues. The V end lost 2 bases, the J end lost 9 bases, and 22 bases lay between the germline ends. This specimen comes from a study of blood T cell repertoires in COVID-19. At the level of the study: Whether acute or convalescent, the COVID-19 samples came from the United States, Italy and Spain.

Original data processing: Researchers report that nucleated cell counts were estimated from reference gene primer amplification. Libraries were prepared by immunoSEQ multiplex PCR; TCRdb keeps only in-frame clonotypes and omits some of them. V, J and clone size derive from that table, while D and trimming were established from the DNA sequence. The profile shows roughly 380,000 clones, 85% of them singletons. This chain joins TRBV3-1 (or the pseudogene TRBV3-2) and TRBJ1-2, with a tentative D call TRBD1 (6 bases). This clonotype was obtained from a woman between 18 and 29 years old with acute or convalescent COVID-19. The sample comprised peripheral blood. CDR3 bases: TGTGCCAGCAGCCAAAACGCAATCAGGGGTAGGGATAGCTACACCTTC. Translation: CASSQNAIRGRDSYTF.